Listed below are T cell receptor beta chains from one sample, sequenced in a study of blood T cells in healthy people across ages. TCRdb re-called the 5' RACE reads with MiXCR, one entry per CDR3 protein. The top ten clones hold approximately 15% of a sample with 870,000 or so distinct CDR3 sequences, more than 25% of them seen once. The sequenced sample was blood. These receptors all stem from a woman older than 75 in good health. CDR3s include the opening cysteine and the closing phenylalanine or tryptophan. Fields, in order: CDR3 protein, CDR3 DNA, clone size, J gene, V gene, D gene. D genes are given only for firm matches. The size of a clone is reported for some rows only, either as once, few or many, or as a class for expanded clones.

CDR3aa: CASSPGDHYGYTF; CDR3nt: TGTGCCAGCAGTCCAGGGGACCACTATGGCTACACCTTC; abundance: NA; j_gene: TRBJ1-2; v_gene: TRBV28; d_gene: NA
CDR3aa: CASSGGEYNEQYF; CDR3nt: TGTGCCAGCAGTGGGGGGGAATACAATGAGCAGTACTTC; abundance: once; j_gene: TRBJ2-5; v_gene: TRBV2; d_gene: NA
CDR3aa: CASSLGQWNTEAFF; CDR3nt: TGTGCCAGCAGCTTAGGTCAATGGAACACTGAAGCTTTCTTT; abundance: NA; j_gene: TRBJ1-1; v_gene: TRBV7-2; d_gene: NA
CDR3aa: CASSFRMTNEKLFF; CDR3nt: TGTGCCAGCAGTTTTCGGATGACTAATGAAAAACTGTTTTTT; abundance: many; j_gene: TRBJ1-4; v_gene: TRBV12-3/TRBV12-4; d_gene: NA
CDR3aa: CASSLSPFWDGYTF; CDR3nt: TGCGCCAGCAGTTTATCCCCATTCTGGGATGGCTACACCTTC; abundance: NA; j_gene: TRBJ1-2; v_gene: TRBV12-3/TRBV12-4; d_gene: NA
CDR3aa: CASSRDRSDTQYF; CDR3nt: TGTGCCAGCTCACGAGACAGATCAGATACGCAGTATTTT; abundance: NA; j_gene: TRBJ2-3; v_gene: TRBV18; d_gene: NA
CDR3aa: CASSLRPQGRTLNTEAFF; CDR3nt: TGTGCCAGCAGCTTACGACCACAGGGTCGGACCTTGAACACTGAAGCTTTCTTT; abundance: many; j_gene: TRBJ1-1; v_gene: TRBV7-9; d_gene: NA
CDR3aa: CASSWGQGRSYNEQFF; CDR3nt: TGTGCCAGCAGTTGGGGACAGGGGAGGTCCTACAATGAGCAGTTCTTC; abundance: few; j_gene: TRBJ2-1; v_gene: TRBV12-3/TRBV12-4; d_gene: TRBD1
CDR3aa: CASSSDGGPGQQFF; CDR3nt: TGTGCCAGCAGTTCTGACGGGGGGCCAGGCCAGCAGTTCTTC; abundance: NA; j_gene: TRBJ2-1; v_gene: TRBV12-3/TRBV12-4; d_gene: NA
CDR3aa: CASRRQMAGTGELFF; CDR3nt: TGTGCCAGCAGGCGCCAGATGGCAGGCACCGGGGAGCTGTTTTTT; abundance: NA; j_gene: TRBJ2-2; v_gene: TRBV6-5; d_gene: NA
CDR3aa: CAQAKEGNTGERFF; CDR3nt: TGTGCCCAAGCGAAGGAGGGGAACACCGGGGAGCGGTTTTTT; abundance: NA; j_gene: TRBJ2-2; v_gene: TRBV6-1; d_gene: NA
CDR3aa: CASSSTTGASYEQYF; CDR3nt: TGTGCCAGCAGTTCAACGACAGGAGCTTCCTACGAGCAGTACTTC; abundance: many; j_gene: TRBJ2-7; v_gene: TRBV12-3/TRBV12-4; d_gene: NA
CDR3aa: CASSIIQGVTEAFF; CDR3nt: TGTGCCAGCAGCATTATACAGGGGGTAACTGAAGCTTTCTTT; abundance: NA; j_gene: TRBJ1-1; v_gene: TRBV9; d_gene: TRBD1
CDR3aa: CASSISTGKETQYF; CDR3nt: TGTGCCAGCAGTATTTCGACAGGAAAAGAGACCCAGTACTTC; abundance: many; j_gene: TRBJ2-5; v_gene: TRBV6-6; d_gene: NA
CDR3aa: CASIPGGATNTGELFF; CDR3nt: TGTGCCAGCATCCCCGGCGGGGCTACGAACACCGGGGAGCTGTTTTTT; abundance: NA; j_gene: TRBJ2-2; v_gene: TRBV6-2/TRBV6-3; d_gene: NA
CDR3aa: CASSPSRSSYEQYF; CDR3nt: TGTGCCAGCAGCCCTTCGAGGAGCTCCTACGAGCAGTACTTC; abundance: many; j_gene: TRBJ2-7; v_gene: TRBV6-2/TRBV6-3; d_gene: NA
CDR3aa: CASSYSTTRGGPPRTDTQYF; CDR3nt: TGTGCCAGCAGTTACTCGACTACACGGGGGGGCCCCCCCCGCACAGATACGCAGTATTTT; abundance: NA; j_gene: TRBJ2-3; v_gene: TRBV6-5; d_gene: TRBD2
CDR3aa: CASSLGGGWETQYF; CDR3nt: TGTGCCAGCAGCCTCGGGGGGGGTTGGGAGACCCAGTACTTC; abundance: many; j_gene: TRBJ2-5; v_gene: TRBV7-2; d_gene: TRBD2
CDR3aa: CAIARNTDTQYF; CDR3nt: TGTGCCATAGCGCGGAACACAGATACGCAGTATTTT; abundance: NA; j_gene: TRBJ2-3; v_gene: TRBV5-4; d_gene: NA
CDR3aa: CASSWRLAGGQETQYF; CDR3nt: TGTGCCAGCAGTTGGAGACTAGCGGGGGGTCAGGAGACCCAGTACTTC; abundance: many; j_gene: TRBJ2-5; v_gene: TRBV12-3/TRBV12-4; d_gene: TRBD2
CDR3aa: CASSDAVETQYF; CDR3nt: TGTGCCAGCAGTGATGCTGTTGAGACCCAGTACTTC; abundance: NA; j_gene: TRBJ2-5; v_gene: TRBV6-1; d_gene: NA
CDR3aa: CASSLNPPGPSGGATDTQYF; CDR3nt: TGTGCCAGCAGCTTAAATCCCCCCGGACCTAGCGGGGGGGCCACAGATACGCAGTATTTT; abundance: many; j_gene: TRBJ2-3; v_gene: TRBV7-2; d_gene: TRBD2
CDR3aa: CASSLARTVSYNEQFF; CDR3nt: TGTGCCAGCAGCTTAGCGAGGACAGTCTCCTACAATGAGCAGTTCTTC; abundance: NA; j_gene: TRBJ2-1; v_gene: TRBV7-2; d_gene: NA
CDR3aa: CASSSPGERELFF; CDR3nt: TGTGCCAGCAGCTCCCCGGGTGAGCGGGAGCTGTTTTTT; abundance: NA; j_gene: TRBJ2-2; v_gene: TRBV7-9; d_gene: NA
CDR3aa: CASSFPGWNEQFF; CDR3nt: TGTGCCAGCAGCTTTCCGGGATGGAATGAGCAGTTCTTC; abundance: many; j_gene: TRBJ2-1; v_gene: TRBV7-2; d_gene: NA
CDR3aa: CASSGSGVQAFF; CDR3nt: TGTGCCAGCAGTGGTTCCGGGGTTCAAGCTTTCTTT; abundance: NA; j_gene: TRBJ1-1; v_gene: TRBV6-2/TRBV6-3; d_gene: NA
CDR3aa: CASSLGGQGQSPLHF; CDR3nt: TGCGCCAGCAGCTTGGGGGGACAGGGTCAATCACCCCTCCACTTT; abundance: few; j_gene: TRBJ1-6; v_gene: TRBV5-1; d_gene: TRBD1
CDR3aa: CASSPGGTHGYTF; CDR3nt: TGTGCCAGCAGCCCCGGCGGGACCCATGGCTACACCTTC; abundance: many; j_gene: TRBJ1-2; v_gene: TRBV3-1; d_gene: NA